These 26 T cell receptor beta chains were all obtained from the same sample, sequenced in a study of blood T cell repertoires in COVID-19. TCRdb's table, derived via immunoSEQ multiplex PCR, lists solely in-frame clones and lacks some. The sample comprises hundreds of thousands of clones, approximately 88% of which are singletons, and approximately 8.8% rests with the top ten. Sequencing was done on a sample of peripheral blood. The origin of the receptors is a young man with active or convalescent COVID-19.

The gene calls are TRBV27 and TRBJ1-5, with 7 bases fitting TRBD1. The CDR3 loop spans 15 amino acids. The V and J ends lost 5 bases and 4 bases, in that order; junction bases with no gene match: 8. The V gene's germline CDR1 is MNHEY and CDR2 SMNVEV (reference sequence). The CDR3 DNA follows: TGTGCCAGCAGTCTCCGGACAGGACTTAATCAGCCCCAGCATTTT. Translated: CASSLRTGLNQPQHF.

V gene TRBV5-4 combines with J gene TRBJ2-7, with D possibly being TRBD2 (6 bases). Trimming shortened V by 0 bases and J by 0 bases, and 13 bases separated the two germline ends. Germline V gene lookup returns CDR1 SGHNT and CDR2 YYREEE (reference sequence). The CDR3 runs 16 residues. Here the CDR3 reads CASSLEGGGNSYEQYF. The CDR3 DNA reads TGTGCCAGCAGCTTGGAAGGTGGGGGGAACTCCTACGAGCAGTACTTC. The full variable domain, in which reference TRBV5-4 and TRBJ2-7 provide the parts outside the CDR3, is ETGVTQSPTHLIKTRGQQVTLRCSSQSGHNTVSWYQQALGQGPQFIFQYYREEENGRGNFPPRFSGLQFPNYSSELNVNALELDDSALYLCASSLEGGGNSYEQYFGPGTRLTVT.

V is TRBV3-1 (or the pseudogene TRBV3-2) and J is TRBJ2-1; 7 positions match TRBD2. Trimming cost V 0 bases and J 3 bases; bases outside gene matches: 2. The CDR3 is 15 residues long. Per germline, CDR1 LGHDT and CDR2 YNNKEL (reference sequence). The CDR3 region is CASSQEAGDYNEQFF. Written as DNA, the CDR3 is TGTGCCAGCAGCCAAGAGGCGGGGGACTACAATGAGCAGTTCTTC.

The gene calls are TRBV9 and TRBJ1-3, with 8 nucleotides matching TRBD1. V gave up 3 bases and J gave up 2 bases; unmatched junction bases: 7. Germline CDR1 reads SGDLS; CDR2 reads YYNGEE. The CDR3 loop spans 16 amino acids. CDR3 sequence reads: CASSADRGYTGNTIYF. DNA of the CDR3: TGTGCCAGCAGCGCCGACAGGGGTTATACTGGAAACACCATATATTTT.

The chain links TRBV7-2 to TRBJ2-1; D perhaps matches TRBD2 (5 bases). With 7 bases removed from V and 5 bases from J, the gap between germline ends came to 15 bases. The CDR3 consists of 14 residues. CDR1 is SGHTA and CDR2 is FQGNSA in the germline V gene. As DNA, the CDR3 is TGTGCCAGCAACTCCCGGGAAGGGAACAATGAGCAGTTCTTC. Translated, it gives CASNSREGNNEQFF.

This clone occurred once. The CDR3 reads CATSRGLALETQYF. CDR3 bases: TGTGCCACCAGCAGAGGTCTTGCGTTGGAGACCCAGTACTTC. The rearrangement joins TRBV15 to TRBJ2-5, with D uncertain. V lost 1 base to trimming and J lost 5 bases, with 11 bases between them. This CDR3 has 14 residues. CDR1 and CDR2 (germline): LNHNV, YYDKDF (reference sequence).

The chain has TRBV4-1 and TRBJ2-3; TRBD2 agrees at 7 bases. The CDR3 is made up of 16 amino acids. V was clipped by 1 base and J by 2 bases; unmatched bases: 6. In germline, CDR1 is MGHRA, CDR2 YSYEKL. CDR3 amino acids: CASSQVTGGSTDTQYF. CDR3 in DNA: TGCGCCAGCAGCCAAGTCACGGGGGGTTCCACAGATACGCAGTATTTT.

The chain couples TRBV18 to TRBJ1-2; D is ambiguous. CDR3 length: 14 amino acids. Trimming took 3 bases from V and 3 from J, leaving 11 bases between them. CDR1 KGHSH and CDR2 LQKENI come from the germline V gene. In DNA form, the CDR3 reads TGTGCCAGCTCACCCCCAGTCCGGGACTATGGCTACACCTTC. It specifies CASSPPVRDYGYTF.

The chain joins TRBV5-1 to TRBJ1-6; 8 nucleotides agree with TRBD1. Germline V gives CDR1 SGHRS, CDR2 YFSETQ. The trim removed 4 bases at V and 9 bases at J, leaving 6 bases unmatched. CDR3 length: 14 amino acids. The CDR3 sequence: CASSGQGPPSPLHF. Here the CDR3 DNA reads TGCGCCAGCAGCGGACAGGGTCCTCCTTCACCCCTCCACTTT. Full variable domain (missing parts from reference TRBV5-1 and TRBJ1-6): KAGVTQTPRYLIKTRGQQVTLSCSPISGHRSVSWYQQTPGQGLQFLFEYFSETQRNKGNFPGRFSGRQFSNSRSEMNVSTLELGDSALYLCASSGQGPPSPLHFGNGTRLTVT.

The rearrangement uses TRBV5-5 and TRBJ2-3; 10 bases match TRBD2. The CDR3 loop spans 15 amino acids. Trimming cost V 4 bases and J 0 bases; bases outside gene matches: 2. CDR1 SGHKS and CDR2 YYEKEE come from the germline V gene (reference sequence). As DNA, the CDR3 is TGTGCCAGCAGCCTAGCGGGGGTCAGCACAGATACGCAGTATTTT. Encoded protein: CASSLAGVSTDTQYF.

This clone was seen a handful of times. This sample includes further DNA sequences coding for the same CDR3. This chain joins TRBV12-3 or TRBV12-4 and TRBJ1-5; D unresolved. This CDR3 comprises 12 residues. The germline V and J ends were trimmed by 6 bases and 2 bases, with 5 bases remaining between them. The CDR3 region is CASSRGNQPQHF. The CDR3 DNA follows: TGTGCCAGCAGCCGTGGCAATCAGCCCCAGCATTTT.

The chain recombines TRBV7-2 with TRBJ1-6, with D maybe TRBD1 (5 bases). CDR3 length: 16 amino acids. In germline, CDR1 is SGHTA, CDR2 FQGNSA. V gave up 0 bases and J gave up 4 bases, with 10 bases separating them. CDR3 coding DNA: TGTGCCAGCAGCTTAGCGTGGGGCAGTTATAATTCACCCCTCCACTTT. Its protein is CASSLAWGSYNSPLHF.

V gene TRBV5-6 combines with J gene TRBJ2-7; D unresolved. CDR3 length: 14 residues. Germline V CDR1 and CDR2: SGHDT, YYEEEE. The V gene lost 0 bases and the J gene lost 0 bases, with 7 bases spanning the gap. DNA for the CDR3: TGTGCCAGCAGCTTGGTGAGCAACTCCTACGAGCAGTACTTC. As protein: CASSLVSNSYEQYF.

This rearrangement joins TRBV4-1 to TRBJ2-7, with D tentatively TRBD1 (6 bases). V was cut by 3 bases and J by 0 bases, with 12 bases left in between. Germline values: CDR1 MGHRA, CDR2 YSYEKL. The CDR3 totals 15 residues. This CDR3 reads CASSQRQAISYEQYF. The CDR3 DNA sequence: TGCGCCAGCAGCCAGAGACAGGCAATCTCCTACGAGCAGTACTTC.

The rearrangement joins TRBV9 to TRBJ1-4, with 8 bases identical to TRBD1. Per the germline V gene, CDR1 is SGDLS and CDR2 is YYNGEE. This CDR3 is 14 amino acids long. Trimming cost V 4 bases and J 7 bases; bases outside gene matches: 6. Here the CDR3 DNA reads TGTGCCAGCAGCCCCAGGACAGGGTTTGAAAAACTGTTTTTT. Encoded protein: CASSPRTGFEKLFF.

This rearrangement joins TRBV7-9 to TRBJ1-1; 9 bases match TRBD1. The CDR3 extends over 15 amino acids. The germline V gene has CDR1 SEHNR and CDR2 FQNEAQ (reference sequence). V was pared by 1 base and J by 6 bases, with 6 bases of the junction left unmatched. The DNA of the CDR3 is TGTGCCAGCAGCTTAGGGGACAGGGATGGCTCTGAAGCTTTCTTT. Translated: CASSLGDRDGSEAFF.

V is TRBV29-1 and J is TRBJ2-7, with 7 bases matching TRBD1. From germline, CDR1 is SQVTM and CDR2 ANQGSEA. The CDR3 extends over 13 amino acids. J gave up 3 bases and V 6 bases, and 8 bases lay outside the gene matches. CDR3 region: CSVQTGFDYEQYF. Written as DNA, the CDR3 is TGCAGCGTGCAGACAGGGTTTGACTACGAGCAGTACTTC.

DNA of the CDR3: TGTGCCAGCAGCTCCCGCGTTATTAATGAGCAGTTCTTC. Its translation is CASSSRVINEQFF. The chain couples TRBV7-6 to TRBJ2-1, with D hard to call. Germline CDR1 is SGHVS and CDR2 is FNYEAQ. Trimming stripped 4 bases from V and 7 bases from J, with 11 bases between. The CDR3 covers 13 residues.

The CDR3 DNA follows: TGTGCCAGCAGGAGGGACAGGGCAACTAATGAAAAACTGTTTTTT. Protein sequence: CASRRDRATNEKLFF. The chain carries TRBV6-5 and TRBJ1-4, with 9 bases matching TRBD1. CDR3 length: 15 amino acids. V shed 6 bases and J 0 bases; nucleotides not matched to a gene: 2. Germline V CDR1 and CDR2: MNHEY, SVGAGI.

The genes are TRBV18 and TRBJ2-1, with 12 bases fitting TRBD1. The CDR3 length is 15 residues. Germline-derived CDR1 and CDR2 are KGHSH and LQKENI. V was pared by 5 bases and J by 8 bases, with 7 bases of the junction left unmatched. CDR3 sequence: CASSIGTGGLDEQFF. The DNA of the CDR3 is TGTGCCAGCTCAATCGGGACAGGGGGCTTGGATGAGCAGTTCTTC.

V gene TRBV6-5 combines with J gene TRBJ2-7; tentatively, D is TRBD1 (5 bases). Germline lookup yields CDR1 MNHEY and CDR2 SVGAGI. The ends were cut back, 2 bases at V and 6 bases at J, with 8 bases in the middle. The CDR3 extends over 12 amino acids. The CDR3 DNA sequence: TGTGCCAGCAGTTACAGGGGCGGCGAGCAGTACTTC. Encoded protein: CASSYRGGEQYF.

The chain couples TRBV4-1 to TRBJ1-5, with 7 nucleotides matching TRBD1. The CDR3 runs 16 residues. Trimming cost V 1 base and J 2 bases; bases outside gene matches: 5. Germline CDR1 reads MGHRA; CDR2 reads YSYEKL. DNA for the CDR3: TGCGCCAGCAGCCAAGGACAGGGAGGAGGCAATCAGCCCCAGCATTTT. This gives the protein CASSQGQGGGNQPQHF.

This chain links TRBV14 with TRBJ2-3; 11 bases line up with TRBD2. Trimming at V came to 4 bases and at J to 4 bases, leaving 7 bases not matched to a gene. This CDR3 is built from 16 residues. Germline assignment: CDR1 SGHDN and CDR2 FVKESK. The CDR3 DNA follows: TGTGCCAGCAGCCGAGTAGCGGGGGGGCCGGCAGATACGCAGTATTTT. Its protein is CASSRVAGGPADTQYF.

The chain couples TRBV27 to TRBJ2-7, with TRBD1 as a possible D gene (5 bases). Germline values: CDR1 MNHEY, CDR2 SMNVEV (reference sequence). Trimming removed 8 bases from V and 6 bases from J, with 23 bases in between. This CDR3 is 15 amino acids long. The CDR3 sequence: CASSAMGWGGAEQYF. In DNA, the CDR3 is TGTGCCAGCTCAGCGATGGGGTGGGGCGGAGCCGAGCAGTACTTC.

The chain combines TRBV6-6 with TRBJ1-2; tentatively, D is TRBD1 (5 bases). The CDR3 consists of 18 residues. V gave up 5 bases and J gave up 4 bases, with 26 bases separating them. The germline V gene has CDR1 MNHNY and CDR2 SVGAGI (reference sequence). The CDR3 is CASSLRGLRAENFYGYTF. For the CDR3, the DNA is TGTGCCAGCAGTCTTAGGGGTCTCCGCGCCGAAAACTTCTATGGCTACACCTTC.

J is TRBJ2-1 and V is TRBV12-5; 11 bases are shared with TRBD2. Trimming removed 6 bases from V and 4 bases from J; junction bases left unmatched: 8. Germline V gene lookup returns CDR1 LGHNT and CDR2 FRNRAP. This CDR3 has 16 amino acids. The CDR3 DNA reads TGTGCTAGTGGGGTAGCGGGGGGGTCGATATACAATGAGCAGTTCTTC. It encodes CASGVAGGSIYNEQFF.